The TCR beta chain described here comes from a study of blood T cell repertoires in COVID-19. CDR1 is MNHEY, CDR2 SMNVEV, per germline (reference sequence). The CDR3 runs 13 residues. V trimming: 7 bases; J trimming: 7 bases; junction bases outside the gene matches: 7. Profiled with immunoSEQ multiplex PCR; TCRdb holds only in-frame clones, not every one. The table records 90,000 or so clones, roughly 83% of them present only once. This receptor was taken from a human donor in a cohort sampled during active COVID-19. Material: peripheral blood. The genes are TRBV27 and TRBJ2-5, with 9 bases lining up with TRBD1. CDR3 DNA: TGTGCCAGCAAAGGACAGGGGATGGGGACCCAGTACTTC. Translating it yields CASKGQGMGTQYF.